The rows below give T cell receptor beta chains drawn from one sample of a study of T-cell reconstitution after alpha-beta-depleted transplantation in children. TCRdb reprocessed the PCR reads with MiXCR, giving one entry per CDR3 protein. The sample lists approximately 32,000 distinct CDR3 sequences, around 7% occurring once. This specimen was peripheral blood, taken 60 days after TCRalphabeta/CD19-depleted stem cell transplant. The receptors shown here come from a child less than two years old who had a stem cell transplant for acute myeloid leukemia, so the T cells may come from the graft donor. The CDR3 runs from the conserved cysteine through the conserved F or W. The order of the fields is V gene, D gene, J gene, clone size, CDR3 protein, CDR3 DNA. The D gene is left open where the match is weak. Size tells how often a clone was seen (once, few, many) or the class of an expanded clone, and some rows leave it out.

v_gene: TRBV11-3
d_gene: -
j_gene: TRBJ1-1
abundance: many
CDR3aa: CASSEGRGANTEAFF
CDR3nt: TGTGCCAGCAGCGAAGGACGGGGAGCGAACACTGAAGCTTTCTTT

v_gene: TRBV9
d_gene: -
j_gene: TRBJ2-7
abundance: many
CDR3aa: CASSLGGTSSYEQYF
CDR3nt: TGTGCCAGCAGCTTAGGGGGGACGTCGTCCTACGAGCAGTACTTC

v_gene: TRBV27
d_gene: -
j_gene: TRBJ2-1
abundance: many
CDR3aa: CASSLGPSSYEQFF
CDR3nt: TGTGCCAGCAGTTTAGGGCCTAGTAGCTATGAGCAGTTCTTC

v_gene: TRBV5-1
d_gene: -
j_gene: TRBJ1-2
abundance: -
CDR3aa: CASSRDRLNYGYTF
CDR3nt: TGCGCCAGCAGCAGAGACAGACTTAACTATGGCTACACCTTC

v_gene: TRBV9
d_gene: -
j_gene: TRBJ2-3
abundance: many
CDR3aa: CASSVGLREVTDTQYF
CDR3nt: TGTGCCAGCAGCGTAGGTTTGAGGGAGGTCACAGATACGCAGTATTTT

v_gene: TRBV2
d_gene: TRBD1
j_gene: TRBJ2-6
abundance: -
CDR3aa: CACSLDRGLNSGANVLTF
CDR3nt: TGTGCCTGCAGTTTAGACAGGGGGCTAAACTCTGGGGCCAACGTCCTGACTTTC

v_gene: TRBV6-6
d_gene: -
j_gene: TRBJ2-7
abundance: -
CDR3aa: CASSDGGNYEQYF
CDR3nt: TGTGCCAGCAGTGACGGGGGTAACTACGAGCAGTACTTC

v_gene: TRBV4-3
d_gene: -
j_gene: TRBJ2-3
abundance: many
CDR3aa: CASSQDDSSDTQYF
CDR3nt: TGCGCCAGCAGCCAAGATGACAGTTCAGATACGCAGTATTTT

v_gene: TRBV11-2
d_gene: -
j_gene: TRBJ1-1
abundance: many
CDR3aa: CASSLEGRMNTEAFF
CDR3nt: TGTGCCAGCAGCTTAGAAGGCCGGATGAACACTGAAGCTTTCTTT

v_gene: TRBV7-6
d_gene: -
j_gene: TRBJ2-3
abundance: many
CDR3aa: CASSSPGSRGDTQYF
CDR3nt: TGTGCCAGCAGCTCCCCGGGTTCCCGTGGCGATACGCAGTATTTT

v_gene: TRBV24-1
d_gene: TRBD1
j_gene: TRBJ1-2
abundance: many
CDR3aa: CATSDPGQGDGYTF
CDR3nt: TGTGCCACCAGTGACCCGGGACAGGGGGATGGCTACACCTTC

v_gene: TRBV9
d_gene: -
j_gene: TRBJ2-5
abundance: many
CDR3aa: CASSVDPRTNDKTQYF
CDR3nt: TGTGCCAGCAGCGTAGACCCCCGGACAAATGACAAGACCCAGTACTTC

v_gene: TRBV12-3/TRBV12-4
d_gene: TRBD1
j_gene: TRBJ1-2
abundance: many
CDR3aa: CASNYRGNYGYTF
CDR3nt: TGTGCCAGCAACTACAGGGGGAACTATGGCTACACCTTC

v_gene: TRBV5-1
d_gene: -
j_gene: TRBJ2-2
abundance: many
CDR3aa: CASSLGPPYTGELFF
CDR3nt: TGCGCCAGCAGCTTGGGACCACCCTACACCGGGGAGCTGTTTTTT

v_gene: TRBV20-1
d_gene: -
j_gene: TRBJ1-5
abundance: medium-sized
CDR3aa: CSALIGAANQPQHF
CDR3nt: TGCAGTGCTCTGATAGGGGCAGCCAATCAGCCCCAGCATTTT

v_gene: TRBV7-8
d_gene: -
j_gene: TRBJ2-1
abundance: many
CDR3aa: CASSPYSDSEQFF
CDR3nt: TGTGCCAGCAGCCCCTACTCTGACAGTGAGCAGTTCTTC

v_gene: TRBV5-6
d_gene: -
j_gene: TRBJ2-2
abundance: many
CDR3aa: CASSLTANTGELFF
CDR3nt: TGTGCCAGCAGCTTGACTGCGAACACCGGGGAGCTGTTTTTT

v_gene: TRBV3-1
d_gene: TRBD1
j_gene: TRBJ2-7
abundance: many
CDR3aa: CASSQALRDRGLYEQYF
CDR3nt: TGTGCCAGCAGCCAAGCGCTCCGGGACAGGGGGCTCTACGAGCAGTACTTC

v_gene: TRBV12-3/TRBV12-4
d_gene: -
j_gene: TRBJ1-1
abundance: many
CDR3aa: CASSRKGGAEAFF
CDR3nt: TGTGCCAGCAGCCGCAAGGGGGGGGCTGAAGCTTTCTTT

v_gene: TRBV4-2
d_gene: TRBD1
j_gene: TRBJ2-5
abundance: many
CDR3aa: CASSQRRTGLKETQYF
CDR3nt: TGTGCCAGCAGCCAGCGCCGGACAGGGCTGAAAGAGACCCAGTACTTC

v_gene: TRBV4-3
d_gene: -
j_gene: TRBJ2-5
abundance: many
CDR3aa: CASSQDYPSQETQYF
CDR3nt: TGCGCCAGCAGCCAAGATTACCCGAGTCAAGAGACCCAGTACTTC

v_gene: TRBV6-2/TRBV6-3
d_gene: -
j_gene: TRBJ1-1
abundance: many
CDR3aa: CASSYWNTEAFF
CDR3nt: TGTGCCAGCAGTTACTGGAACACTGAAGCTTTCTTT

v_gene: TRBV25-1
d_gene: -
j_gene: TRBJ2-5
abundance: many
CDR3aa: CASSEWKQRGETQYF
CDR3nt: TGTGCCAGCAGTGAATGGAAACAACGGGGGGAGACCCAGTACTTC

v_gene: TRBV7-2
d_gene: TRBD1
j_gene: TRBJ2-7
abundance: many
CDR3aa: CASSLGTGIEQYF
CDR3nt: TGTGCCAGCAGCTTAGGGACAGGGATCGAGCAGTACTTC

v_gene: TRBV5-4
d_gene: -
j_gene: TRBJ2-4
abundance: many
CDR3aa: CASSGTGAKNIQYF
CDR3nt: TGTGCCAGCAGCGGGACCGGGGCCAAAAACATTCAGTACTTC

v_gene: TRBV28
d_gene: -
j_gene: TRBJ2-7
abundance: medium-sized
CDR3aa: CATRNRNEQYF
CDR3nt: TGTGCCACGAGAAACCGGAACGAGCAGTACTTC

v_gene: TRBV27
d_gene: -
j_gene: TRBJ2-7
abundance: many
CDR3aa: CASSPTSASYEQYF
CDR3nt: TGTGCCAGCAGTCCCACAAGCGCCTCCTACGAGCAGTACTTC

v_gene: TRBV3-1
d_gene: -
j_gene: TRBJ1-2
abundance: many
CDR3aa: CASSHLWTDGYGYTF
CDR3nt: TGTGCCAGCAGCCATCTTTGGACAGATGGGTATGGCTACACCTTC

v_gene: TRBV9
d_gene: -
j_gene: TRBJ2-1
abundance: many
CDR3aa: CASSAGGTLYNEQFF
CDR3nt: TGTGCCAGCAGCGCGGGCGGGACACTATACAATGAGCAGTTCTTC

v_gene: TRBV13
d_gene: -
j_gene: TRBJ2-1
abundance: many
CDR3aa: CASRGGNEQFF
CDR3nt: TGTGCCAGCAGGGGGGGCAATGAGCAGTTCTTC

v_gene: TRBV4-3
d_gene: TRBD2
j_gene: TRBJ2-1
abundance: many
CDR3aa: CASSPSGAHSYNEQFF
CDR3nt: TGCGCCAGCAGCCCTAGCGGGGCCCACTCCTACAATGAGCAGTTCTTC

v_gene: TRBV25-1
d_gene: -
j_gene: TRBJ2-1
abundance: many
CDR3aa: CASSGEDNEQFF
CDR3nt: TGTGCCAGCAGTGGGGAGGACAATGAGCAGTTCTTC

v_gene: TRBV4-2
d_gene: TRBD2
j_gene: TRBJ2-2
abundance: many
CDR3aa: CASSPLAGGGELFF
CDR3nt: TGTGCCAGCAGCCCCCTAGCGGGGGGCGGGGAGCTGTTTTTT

v_gene: TRBV9
d_gene: -
j_gene: TRBJ2-1
abundance: many
CDR3aa: CASSTPLAEGSYNEQFF
CDR3nt: TGTGCCAGCAGCACCCCTCTGGCGGAGGGCTCCTACAATGAGCAGTTCTTC

v_gene: TRBV12-3/TRBV12-4
d_gene: -
j_gene: TRBJ2-3
abundance: -
CDR3aa: CACSLASFKGWQYTDTQYF
CDR3nt: TGTGCCTGCAGTTTAGCGTCGTTTAAAGGGTGGCAGTACACAGATACGCAGTATTTT

v_gene: TRBV12-3/TRBV12-4
d_gene: TRBD1
j_gene: TRBJ1-1
abundance: many
CDR3aa: CASSLGQGKGAFF
CDR3nt: TGTGCCAGCAGTCTTGGACAGGGGAAAGGAGCTTTCTTT

v_gene: TRBV4-1
d_gene: -
j_gene: TRBJ1-5
abundance: many
CDR3aa: CASSQLPSPQPQHF
CDR3nt: TGCGCCAGCAGCCAACTACCCTCCCCTCAGCCCCAGCATTTT

v_gene: TRBV15
d_gene: TRBD1
j_gene: TRBJ2-4
abundance: -
CDR3aa: CATSSIQGVDKNIQYF
CDR3nt: TGTGCCACCAGCAGTATACAGGGGGTGGATAAAAACATTCAGTACTTC

v_gene: TRBV29-1
d_gene: -
j_gene: TRBJ2-5
abundance: medium-sized
CDR3aa: CSVEGSFQETQYF
CDR3nt: TGCAGCGTTGAAGGTAGCTTTCAAGAGACCCAGTACTTC

v_gene: TRBV20-1
d_gene: -
j_gene: TRBJ2-4
abundance: few
CDR3aa: CSASPPWRRLAKNIQYF
CDR3nt: TGCAGTGCTAGCCCCCCTTGGCGGAGACTAGCCAAAAACATTCAGTACTTC

v_gene: TRBV12-5
d_gene: -
j_gene: TRBJ2-5
abundance: many
CDR3aa: CASSLWGYLQETQYF
CDR3nt: TGTGCTAGTTCATTGTGGGGGTACCTCCAAGAGACCCAGTACTTC

v_gene: TRBV28
d_gene: -
j_gene: TRBJ1-5
abundance: many
CDR3aa: CASSPGTYQPQHF
CDR3nt: TGTGCCAGCAGCCCAGGAACGTATCAGCCCCAGCATTTT

v_gene: TRBV20-1
d_gene: -
j_gene: TRBJ1-5
abundance: many
CDR3aa: CSARDERHQPQHF
CDR3nt: TGCAGTGCTAGAGATGAGCGGCATCAGCCCCAGCATTTT

v_gene: TRBV20-1
d_gene: -
j_gene: TRBJ2-3
abundance: many
CDR3aa: CSARSRSLGEYGTDTQYF
CDR3nt: TGCAGTGCTAGATCCCGCTCTCTAGGAGAGTATGGCACAGATACGCAGTATTTT

v_gene: TRBV5-8
d_gene: TRBD2
j_gene: TRBJ2-3
abundance: few
CDR3aa: CASSLYGGGGRDTQYF
CDR3nt: TGTGCCAGCAGCTTATATGGAGGCGGGGGTCGGGATACGCAGTATTTT

v_gene: TRBV6-2/TRBV6-3
d_gene: -
j_gene: TRBJ2-5
abundance: many
CDR3aa: CASSRGMGQETQYF
CDR3nt: TGTGCCAGCAGTCGGGGAATGGGCCAAGAGACCCAGTACTTC

v_gene: TRBV28
d_gene: TRBD1
j_gene: TRBJ1-2
abundance: many
CDR3aa: CASSPGQVLLPYGYTF
CDR3nt: TGTGCCAGCAGTCCAGGACAGGTTCTCCTCCCCTATGGCTACACCTTC

v_gene: TRBV3-1
d_gene: -
j_gene: TRBJ2-2
abundance: many
CDR3aa: CASSQDPLVPGELFF
CDR3nt: TGTGCCAGCAGCCAAGATCCCCTAGTCCCCGGGGAGCTGTTTTTT

v_gene: TRBV7-2
d_gene: -
j_gene: TRBJ2-1
abundance: many
CDR3aa: CASSLGLAYTDDEQFF
CDR3nt: TGTGCCAGCAGCTTAGGCCTAGCTTACACTGACGATGAGCAGTTCTTC

v_gene: TRBV12-3/TRBV12-4
d_gene: -
j_gene: TRBJ2-4
abundance: many
CDR3aa: CASSTGTSSRNIQYF
CDR3nt: TGTGCCAGCAGCACGGGGACTTCTTCAAGGAACATTCAGTACTTC

v_gene: TRBV7-9
d_gene: TRBD1
j_gene: TRBJ2-7
abundance: -
CDR3aa: CASSSPSTDRHYEQYF
CDR3nt: TGTGCCAGCAGCTCCCCATCTACGGACAGGCACTACGAGCAGTACTTC

v_gene: TRBV20-1
d_gene: TRBD2
j_gene: TRBJ2-3
abundance: many
CDR3aa: CGMGRGTDTQYF
CDR3nt: TGCGGGATGGGGCGGGGGACAGATACGCAGTATTTT

v_gene: TRBV4-3
d_gene: -
j_gene: TRBJ2-7
abundance: many
CDR3aa: CASSQERIYEQYF
CDR3nt: TGCGCCAGCAGCCAAGAACGGATCTACGAGCAGTACTTC

v_gene: TRBV18
d_gene: -
j_gene: TRBJ2-7
abundance: -
CDR3aa: CASSPPVAVGEQYF
CDR3nt: TGTGCCAGCTCACCACCGGTGGCGGTGGGCGAGCAGTACTTC

v_gene: TRBV24-1
d_gene: -
j_gene: TRBJ2-6
abundance: many
CDR3aa: CATSDSKAGANVLTF
CDR3nt: TGTGCCACCAGTGATTCTAAAGCTGGGGCCAACGTCCTGACTTTC

v_gene: TRBV7-9
d_gene: -
j_gene: TRBJ1-1
abundance: many
CDR3aa: CASSLAWAGNTEAFF
CDR3nt: TGTGCCAGCAGCTTAGCGTGGGCAGGGAACACTGAAGCTTTCTTT

v_gene: TRBV4-2
d_gene: TRBD1
j_gene: TRBJ1-6
abundance: many
CDR3aa: CASSQAQGAPNSPLHF
CDR3nt: TGTGCCAGCAGCCAAGCACAGGGGGCTCCAAATTCACCCCTCCACTTT

v_gene: TRBV5-1
d_gene: -
j_gene: TRBJ1-4
abundance: many
CDR3aa: CASSFGGGREKLFF
CDR3nt: TGCGCCAGCAGCTTTGGGGGGGGCCGAGAAAAACTGTTTTTT

v_gene: TRBV25-1
d_gene: TRBD2
j_gene: TRBJ2-3
abundance: many
CDR3aa: CASSDLAGGRDTQYF
CDR3nt: TGTGCCAGCAGTGACCTAGCGGGGGGGCGAGATACGCAGTATTTT